This TCR beta chain was found in a study of blood T cell repertoires in COVID-19. Overall study context: Whether acute or convalescent, the COVID-19 samples came from the United States, Italy and Spain.

Authors' data handling: Estimation of nucleated cell counts relied on the amplification of reference gene primers. Assay: immunoSEQ multiplex PCR; the TCRdb copy retains only in-frame clones and omits some. The V and J calls and clone size were taken over from that table, and D and trimming were inferred from the DNA. This repertoire shows about 160,000 clones, approximately 87% found once; its top ten account for 10% to 13%. Unmatched junction bases numbered 13, after V lost 5 bases and J lost 5 bases. The germline gives CDR1 MNHNY, CDR2 SVGAGI (reference sequence). CDR3 length: 16 residues. In Seattle, patients joined the study during active infection and were tracked longitudinally.

The chain uses TRBV6-6 and TRBJ2-5; the match to TRBD2 covers 8 bases. Sequenced sample: peripheral blood. The sequence was collected from a woman aged 70-85 years with COVID-19, enrolled during active disease. The CDR3: CASSRYSGLGGETQYF. The CDR3 DNA sequence: TGTGCCAGCAGTCGCTACTCGGGACTAGGGGGGGAGACCCAGTACTTC.